This note documents a single T cell receptor (beta chain) sequence. The antigen is unknown. Clones were read by immunoSEQ multiplex PCR, and TCRdb kept only the in-frame ones, dropping some. The repertoire has about 680,000 clones, roughly 94% of them found once; the top ten carry 20% to 25%. The data are from a study of shared clonotypes between healthy human individuals. At the level of the study: Every donor yielded three CD4 naive, three CD4 memory, two CD8 naive and one CD8 memory plate.

Study-wide points: A generally larger estimated richness was seen in naive subsets than in memory subsets. An anticipated effect of sequencing depth on clonotype sharing among donors was recognized.

This CDR3 has 17 residues. V lost 1 base, J lost 3 bases, and 16 bases lay in between. Germline CDR1 and CDR2: SGHTA and FQGNSA. CD8 cells regarded as naive lacked CD45RO, were positively chosen for CCR7, and omitted terminally differentiated effector memory CD45RA+ cells. The sequence was obtained from a man aged 25 to 40 in good health. The chain recombines TRBV7-2 with TRBJ2-4; the D gene is possibly TRBD2 (5 bases). What was sequenced was naive CD8+ T cells sorted from blood. The CDR3 region has the DNA TGTGCCAGCAGCTTAGGAGGGCTGGGATCGGTCAAAAACATTCAGTACTTC. Encoded protein: CASSLGGLGSVKNIQYF.